The present entry profiles one TCR beta chain with its context. The sample originates from a study of cytomegalovirus exposure and HLA in healthy donors. Amplification used 60 Vbeta primers and 13 Jbeta primers. Generated by immunoSEQ multiplex PCR, the TCRdb table keeps only in-frame clones and is missing some. The sample has 90,000 to 95,000 clones, just over 75% seen once; the top ten hold around 0.63%. The CDR3 runs 14 residues. Germline V CDR1 and CDR2: SNHLY, FYNNEI. The junction had 7 bases not matched to a gene; V was cut back by 11 bases and J by 0 bases. V and J are TRBV2 and TRBJ2-5, with TRBD2 matching 9 bases. Input material: PBMCs. This TCR came from a man aged 30 to 39 in good health and CMV-seronegative. CDR3 nucleotide sequence: TGTGCCGGATCTAGCGGGAAGTACCAAGAGACCCAGTACTTC. It encodes CAGSSGKYQETQYF.